These 21 T cell receptor beta chains share one sample of origin, sequenced in a study of blood T cells in healthy people across ages (dated by TCRdb to between 2014 and 2017). Library preparation used 5' RACE. Sequencer: Illumina HiSeq 2500. A second PCR of about 7 to 12 cycles was performed with a sample-barcoded 5' primer and a J-beta primer mix. The public reads were run again by TCRdb, first through fastp at Q25 and then through MiXCR, and only productive beta chains were kept. Every CDR3 protein is listed once, alongside the most common genes and DNA of its rows. The sample profile shows about 2 million distinct CDR3 sequences; 49% of them were found once. The top ten hold approximately 2.1% of the sample. The sequenced sample consisted of blood. These receptors originate from a woman between 40 and 50 years old in good health.

The chain couples TRBV7-9 to TRBJ1-2; D unclear. CDR1 is SEHNR, CDR2 FQNEAQ, per germline (reference sequence). The CDR3 length is 14 residues. Trimming stripped 1 base from V and 4 bases from J, with 10 bases between. The DNA for the CDR3 is TGTGCCAGCAGCTTAGATTTCAGGTCCTATGGCTACACCTTC. This encodes CASSLDFRSYGYTF.

This clonotype was recorded a few times. CDR3 residues: CSTRGGRDFYGYTF. The DNA of the CDR3 is TGCAGCACCCGAGGGGGGAGGGATTTCTATGGCTACACCTTC. The chain is built from TRBV29-1 and TRBJ1-2; D may be TRBD1 (6 bases). The CDR3 totals 14 residues. In germline, CDR1 is SQVTM, CDR2 ANQGSEA. V was trimmed by 8 bases and J by 4 bases, leaving 20 bases between them.

This clonotype turned up a few times. This chain joins TRBV20-1 and TRBJ2-6, with D uncertain. With 5 bases removed from V and 2 bases from J, the gap between germline ends came to 10 bases. The CDR3 has 14 residues. Germline values: CDR1 DFQATT, CDR2 SNEGSKA (reference sequence). The CDR3 DNA follows: TGCAGTGCTCCCCCACGAACTGGGGCCAACGTCCTGACTTTC. This codes for CSAPPRTGANVLTF.

This clonotype was recorded once. A read error may produce the germline difference seen at one junction end. This chain joins TRBV20-1 and TRBJ2-5; 10 bases are a match to TRBD2. Germline lookup yields CDR1 DFQATT and CDR2 SNEGSKA (reference sequence). The CDR3 has 14 residues. CDR3 DNA: TGCAGTGCTAGGGGACTAGCGTATCAAGAGACTCAGTACTTC. It yields the protein CSARGLAYQETQYF.

This clonotype was seen more than once but under ten times. V is TRBV12-3 or TRBV12-4 and J is TRBJ1-5; no firm D call. V lost 5 bases and J lost 5, with 7 bases in between. This CDR3 comprises 12 residues. The CDR3 DNA is TGTGCCAGCAGTGGCGGTGATCAGCCCCAGCATTTT. Protein sequence: CASSGGDQPQHF.

The V and J genes are TRBV2 and TRBJ2-1, with TRBD2 as a possible D gene (6 bases). The germline V gene encodes CDR1 SNHLY and CDR2 FYNNEI. Trimming left V 7 bases short and J 8 bases short, with 9 bases between. This CDR3 contains 11 residues. CDR3 sequence: CASNWGDEQFF. In nucleotides, the CDR3 is TGTGCCAGCAATTGGGGGGATGAGCAGTTCTTC.

This chain uses TRBV15 with TRBJ2-1, with 9 positions matching TRBD2. Germline V CDR1 and CDR2: LNHNV, YYDKDF (reference sequence). The CDR3 loop spans 17 amino acids. Unmatched junction bases numbered 11, after V lost 1 base and J lost 7 bases. CDR3 coding DNA: TGTGCCACCAGCAGAGGCTCTGAGGGACTAGCCTCTAATGAGCAGTTCTTC. Protein product: CATSRGSEGLASNEQFF.

The V gene is TRBV20-1, the J gene TRBJ1-1; tentatively, D is TRBD1 (5 bases). The CDR3 contains 15 residues. The V and J ends lost 5 bases and 1 base respectively, with 17 bases between them. Germline V CDR1 and CDR2: DFQATT, SNEGSKA (reference sequence). CDR3 nucleotide sequence: TGCAGTGCTTGTAGGGACGGCCGCACGAACACTGAAGCTTTCTTT. Translation gives CSACRDGRTNTEAFF.

A single count supports this clonotype. The rearrangement joins TRBV2 to TRBJ2-3, with 8 nucleotides matching TRBD2. Unmatched junction bases numbered 9, after V lost 9 bases and J lost 4 bases. Germline assignment: CDR1 SNHLY and CDR2 FYNNEI. This CDR3 contains 14 residues. The CDR3: CARPHSGKADTQYF. As DNA, the CDR3 is TGTGCCAGGCCCCATAGCGGGAAGGCAGATACGCAGTATTTT.

The J gene is TRBJ2-3, the V gene TRBV12-3 or TRBV12-4; the match to TRBD2 covers 11 bases. This CDR3 spans 18 amino acids. J lost 1 base, V lost 0 bases, and 6 bases had no gene match. As DNA, the CDR3 is TGTGCCAGCAGTTTAGCGCAGTTAGCGGGGGGGCGCACAGATACGCAGTATTTT. Amino acids: CASSLAQLAGGRTDTQYF.

In its sample, this clonotype was seen a few times. This chain connects TRBV24-1 to TRBJ1-2; D ambiguous. This CDR3 has 13 amino acids. The V and J ends lost 5 bases and 4 bases respectively, with 10 bases between them. CDR1 is KGHDR, CDR2 SFDVKD, per germline. The CDR3 region is CATSGPASYGYTF. The DNA for the CDR3 is TGTGCCACCAGTGGGCCGGCAAGCTATGGCTACACCTTC.

This clonotype was counted between two and nine times. V and J are TRBV28 and TRBJ2-5; D gene ambiguous. The V and J ends lost 0 bases and 5 bases respectively, with 10 bases between them. CDR3 size: 14 residues. Germline CDR1 reads MDHEN; CDR2 reads SYDVKM. The CDR3 DNA reads as TGTGCCAGCAGTTTATGGCCCCTGGGGGAGACCCAGTACTTC. Translating gives CASSLWPLGETQYF.

This clonotype was observed a handful of times. The V and J genes are TRBV28 and TRBJ1-2; D is uncertain. V lost 7 bases and J 5 bases, leaving 17 bases between the germline ends. Germline CDR1 and CDR2: MDHEN and SYDVKM. There are 14 residues in the CDR3. The CDR3 DNA reads as TGTGCCAGCACCCCTCGAATGGGAGAGTATGGCTACACCTTC. This translates into CASTPRMGEYGYTF.

J is TRBJ2-5 and V is TRBV27; 10 bases align to TRBD2. The J segment lost 11 bases and the V segment lost 9 bases, leaving 18 bases of the junction unmatched. This CDR3 spans 15 amino acids. The germline CDR1 and CDR2 sequences are MNHEY and SMNVEV (reference sequence). The CDR3 spells CASGISGGPGNEQYF. Written as DNA, the CDR3 is TGTGCCAGTGGGATTAGCGGGGGGCCGGGGAATGAGCAGTACTTC.

About this clonotype: At one boundary the junction diverges from the germline segment, which might be a read error. The chain links TRBV3-1 to TRBJ2-5; weak D call: TRBD2 (5 bases). Matching the DNA end better, TRBJ2-4 makes the J call doubtful. The CDR3 is 16 residues long. CDR1 LGHDT and CDR2 YNNKEL come from the germline V gene (reference sequence). CDR3 in amino acids: CASGQVTTEAKNIQYF. In DNA, the CDR3 is TGTGCCAGCGGCCAAGTCACTACGGAGGCCAAGAACATTCAGTACTTC.

The rearrangement joins TRBV7-2 to TRBJ2-1; D is possibly TRBD2 (7 bases). The CDR3 runs to 15 residues. From germline, CDR1 is SGHTA and CDR2 FQGNSA. Trimming left V 4 bases short and J 2 bases short, with 12 bases between. The CDR3 is CASSYGGATYNEQFF. The CDR3 DNA sequence: TGTGCCAGCAGCTATGGGGGGGCGACCTACAATGAGCAGTTCTTC. The full variable domain, with the rest looked up from reference TRBV7-2 and TRBJ2-1, is GAGVSQSPSNKVTEKGKDVELRCDPISGHTALYWYRQSLGQGLEFLIYFQGNSAPDKSGLPSDRFSAERTGGSVSTLTIQRTQQEDSAVYLCASSYGGATYNEQFFGPGTRLTVL.

This clonotype was seen only a few times. One junction end does not reproduce the germline sequence, and a read error may be involved. V is TRBV6-1 and J is TRBJ2-5, with a weak D call TRBD2 (6 bases). The CDR3 runs to 16 residues. Germline values: CDR1 MNHNS, CDR2 SASEGT. The CDR3 protein is CASSQPVGGVSYEQYF. The CDR3 nucleotides are TGTGCCAGCAGTCAGCCCGTAGGAGGGGTCAGCTACGAGCAGTACTTT.

The rearrangement joins TRBV3-1 to TRBJ1-5; 7 bases match TRBD1. V was clipped by 1 base and J by 2 bases; unmatched bases: 5. The CDR3 loop spans 16 amino acids. Germline CDR1 reads LGHDT; CDR2 reads YNNKEL (reference sequence). The CDR3 DNA is TGTGCCAGCAGCCAAGCCGGGACAGTCGGCAATCAGCCCCAGCATTTT. Encoded protein: CASSQAGTVGNQPQHF.

This clonotype was found a few times. The CDR3 DNA is TGTGCCAGCAGACTGTCAAGCCCCCGGGACGGCTATGGCTACACCTTC. The encoded protein is CASRLSSPRDGYGYTF. J is TRBJ1-2 and V is TRBV27; possible D gene TRBD1, 5 bases. CDR1 and CDR2 (germline): MNHEY, SMNVEV (reference sequence). The CDR3 totals 16 residues. V gave up 6 bases and J gave up 4 bases, with 21 bases separating them.

The chain carries TRBV5-1 and TRBJ2-3; D remains unclear. Trimming stripped 4 bases from V and 1 base from J, with 10 bases between. Germline CDR1 is SGHRS and CDR2 is YFSETQ. The CDR3 consists of 14 residues. CDR3 coding DNA: TGCGCCAGCAGCCCTAGAAGCCGCACAGATACGCAGTATTTT. It translates to CASSPRSRTDTQYF.

The genes are TRBV12-3 or TRBV12-4 and TRBJ1-1; maybe TRBD1 (6 bases). The CDR3 contains 13 residues. Trimming pared 5 bases from V and 4 bases from J, leaving 11 bases between. The CDR3 DNA reads as TGTGCCAGCAGTGAAGAGGGGGGCACTGAAGCTTTCTTT. Translated, it gives CASSEEGGTEAFF.